These T cell receptor beta chains were read from a single sample in a study of T cells in tuberculosis. Libraries were prepared by immunoSEQ multiplex PCR; TCRdb keeps only in-frame clonotypes and omits some of them. The data hold 55,000 to 65,000 clones, with around 81% observed a single time. Sequencing used CD1b-GMM tetramer-negative cells sorted from PBMCs. Receptor source: an adult woman with latent tuberculosis. The CDR3 runs from the conserved cysteine through the conserved F or W. A D gene is named only where the DNA matches it firmly. Not all rows give a size; the values are once, few, many and, for expanded clones, a class.

D,J,size,V,DNA,CDR3
TRBD1,TRBJ2-5,few,TRBV5-1,TGCGCCAGCAGCTTTAACCGCGAGAAGCGTAATCCCCAGGGGGCGGGAGAGACCCAGTACTTC,CASSFNREKRNPQGAGETQYF
NA,TRBJ1-2,NA,TRBV28,TGTGCCAGCAGTGAGGGTTTTGGTTTATATGGCTACACCTTC,CASSEGFGLYGYTF
TRBD1,TRBJ1-3,NA,TRBV5-1,TGCGCCAGCAGCCAGGGGGCCTCCCCGTCCTCTGGAAACACCATATATTTT,CASSQGASPSSGNTIYF
NA,TRBJ1-5,once,TRBV9,TGTGCCAGCAGCGTAGCCGGTAATCAGCCCCAGCATTTT,CASSVAGNQPQHF
NA,TRBJ1-1,NA,TRBV4-2,TGTGCCAGCAGCCAAAGCCCGCGGGTTGAAGCTTTCTTT,CASSQSPRVEAFF
NA,TRBJ1-4,NA,TRBV5-6,TGTGCCAGCAGCTTGTACAGGTCCTTAAATGAAAAACTGTTTTTT,CASSLYRSLNEKLFF
TRBD1,TRBJ1-6,NA,TRBV11-2,TGTGCCAGCAACCCACAGGGGGCGAATTCACCCCTCCACTTT,CASNPQGANSPLHF
NA,TRBJ1-1,NA,TRBV11-3,TGTGCCAGCAGCTTAATTTTTGGGGGGGGACATAAGAACACTGAAGCTTTCTTT,CASSLIFGGGHKNTEAFF
NA,TRBJ2-2,NA,TRBV7-6,TGTGCCAGCAGCTCCTCGGTGGTCCGCGCCGGGGAGCTGTTTTTT,CASSSSVVRAGELFF
NA,TRBJ1-1,few,TRBV7-8,TGTGCCAGCAGCTCCCTGGTGTTGAGCGCTGAAGCTTTCTTT,CASSSLVLSAEAFF
NA,TRBJ1-5,NA,TRBV4-2,TGTGCCAGCAGCCAAGCGGTCGGTCCCTCGAGCAATCAGCCCCAGCATTTT,CASSQAVGPSSNQPQHF
TRBD2,TRBJ2-4,few,TRBV2,TGTGCCAGCAGTGAACGGCTAGCGGGAGCAAACATTCAGTACTTC,CASSERLAGANIQYF
TRBD1,TRBJ1-1,NA,TRBV6-5,TGTGCCAGCAGTTACCGGGACAGGGGGACGGAAGCTTTCTTT,CASSYRDRGTEAFF
NA,TRBJ1-2,few,TRBV6-5,TGTGCCAGCAGTTACTCCAGTAACTATGGCTACACCTTC,CASSYSSNYGYTF
TRBD1,TRBJ1-1,NA,TRBV6-5,TGTGCCAGCAGTTGGGGACAGGGAGGGAACACTGAAGCTTTCTTT,CASSWGQGGNTEAFF
TRBD2,TRBJ2-5,NA,TRBV10-2,TGCGCCAGCAGTGGGGTAGCGGGGGGAGAGACCCAGTACTTC,CASSGVAGGETQYF
TRBD2,TRBJ2-3,NA,TRBV5-4,TGTGCCAGCAGCTCCCTAGCGGGAGTTGCCACAGATACGCAGTATTTT,CASSSLAGVATDTQYF
TRBD1,TRBJ2-7,NA,TRBV2,TGTGCCAGCAGTGCGGGACAGTCCTACTACGAGCAGTACTTC,CASSAGQSYYEQYF
NA,TRBJ1-1,NA,TRBV28,TGTGCCAGCAGCCCTATCCAGGGCCTTAACACTGAAGCTTTCTTT,CASSPIQGLNTEAFF
NA,TRBJ1-5,NA,TRBV6-6,TGTGCCAGCAGTTCCTGGGGGGGGCCCAATCAGCCCCAGCATTTT,CASSSWGGPNQPQHF
NA,TRBJ1-1,NA,TRBV7-3,TGTGCCAGCAGCTTAAAGAGGGCGGGGAACACTGAAGCTTTCTTT,CASSLKRAGNTEAFF
TRBD1,TRBJ1-6,few,TRBV7-9,TGTGCCAGCAGCTCAGGACAGGGGTTTTATAATTCACCCCTCCACTTT,CASSSGQGFYNSPLHF
NA,TRBJ1-1,NA,TRBV5-6,TGTGCCAGCAGCGGTAATCTGGGGGCGAACACTGAAGCTTTCTTT,CASSGNLGANTEAFF
TRBD2,TRBJ2-1,NA,TRBV6-5,TGTGCCAGCAGCTTACTAGCGGGGGATGAGCAGTTCTTC,CASSLLAGDEQFF
TRBD1,TRBJ1-2,NA,TRBV6-6,TGTGCCAGCAGTTCGACAGGGCAGGCCTATGGCTACACCTTC,CASSSTGQAYGYTF
TRBD1,TRBJ1-4,NA,TRBV7-6,TGTGCCAGCAGCTTAGGACAGGGGAGGGATGAAAAACTGTTTTTT,CASSLGQGRDEKLFF
NA,TRBJ1-6,NA,TRBV2,TGTGCCAGCAGTGAACAAGGCCAGGTCAAAGCACCCCTCCACTTT,CASSEQGQVKAPLHF
NA,TRBJ1-4,NA,TRBV30,TGTGCCTGGAGGGAGCGCGTGGATGAAAAACTGTTTTTT,CAWRERVDEKLFF
NA,TRBJ1-5,NA,TRBV19,TGTGCCAGTAGTATAGACGGGTTGAGCAATCAGCCCCAGCATTTT,CASSIDGLSNQPQHF
NA,TRBJ1-3,NA,TRBV5-5,TGTGCCAGCACTCCCCGGGGTTCAGGAAACACCATATATTTT,CASTPRGSGNTIYF
TRBD1,TRBJ2-7,NA,TRBV18,TGTGCCAGCTCACCTGTGACAGGGGTTTCCTACGAGCAGTACTTC,CASSPVTGVSYEQYF
TRBD1,TRBJ1-1,NA,TRBV19,TGTGCCAGTAGTGTCGACAGGGGGGGTACTGAAGCTTTCTTT,CASSVDRGGTEAFF
NA,TRBJ2-2,NA,TRBV7-2,TGTGCCAGCAGCTCGTGGGGCGCGTCCGGGGAGCTGTTTTTT,CASSSWGASGELFF
NA,TRBJ2-5,NA,TRBV5-5,TGTGCCAGCAGGGCTCCCGGGACAAAGGCGGAGACCCAGTACTTC,CASRAPGTKAETQYF
NA,TRBJ1-3,few,TRBV18,TGTGCCAGCTCACCTTCGGGGGGGTCTGGAAACACCATATATTTT,CASSPSGGSGNTIYF
NA,TRBJ2-3,NA,TRBV30,TGTGCCTGGAGTGTAGGGGGAGATACGCAGTATTTT,CAWSVGGDTQYF
TRBD2,TRBJ2-7,once,TRBV5-1,TGCGCCAGCAGTCGACTAGCGGGGGACACCTACGAGCAGTACTTC,CASSRLAGDTYEQYF
TRBD1,TRBJ1-4,NA,TRBV7-9,TGTGCCAGCAGCTCGGAGACAGGGTCTAATGAAAAACTGTTTTTT,CASSSETGSNEKLFF
NA,TRBJ1-5,NA,TRBV19,TGTGCCAGTAGTATTGGTCTAGAGTCCTCCTTGAGCAATCAGCCCCAGCATTTT,CASSIGLESSLSNQPQHF
NA,TRBJ2-5,few,TRBV6-1,TGTGCCAGCAGTGTGGCGGGGCAGACGGGGACCCAGTACTTC,CASSVAGQTGTQYF
NA,TRBJ1-2,few,TRBV5-1,TGCGCCAGCAGCTTAACAGGGCCGGGGGGCTACACCTTC,CASSLTGPGGYTF
TRBD1,TRBJ1-1,NA,TRBV19,TGTGCCAGTAGTACCGGACAGGGGGCGAACACTGAAGCTTTCTTT,CASSTGQGANTEAFF
TRBD2,TRBJ2-3,NA,TRBV7-8,TGTGCCAGCAGCTCTCGGACTAGCGGGGACCGGAGTAGGGGTACGCAGTATTTT,CASSSRTSGDRSRGTQYF
TRBD1,TRBJ1-3,NA,TRBV28,TGTGCCAGCAGTTTCCCTGGACAGGGGTACACTGGAAACACCATATATTTT,CASSFPGQGYTGNTIYF
NA,TRBJ1-1,NA,TRBV6-5,TGTGCCAGCAGTTACGTAAGGGGCACTGAAGCTTTCTTT,CASSYVRGTEAFF
NA,TRBJ2-1,once,TRBV29-1,TGCAGCGGGGGAGACAATGAGCAGTTCTTC,CSGGDNEQFF
TRBD1,TRBJ2-7,NA,TRBV6-1,TGTGCCAGCAGTGAAGCGAATGGGGGGACAGGGGTACAACTTGAGCAGTACTTC,CASSEANGGTGVQLEQYF
TRBD1,TRBJ1-4,NA,TRBV5-1,TGCGCCAGCAGCTGGGGACAGGGGAGGAGTGAAAAACTGTTTTTT,CASSWGQGRSEKLFF
NA,TRBJ1-6,NA,TRBV6-5,TGTGCCAGCAGTTTTCGACAGGCTAATTCACCCCTCCACTTT,CASSFRQANSPLHF
TRBD2,TRBJ2-1,NA,TRBV7-8,TGTGCCAGCAGCTTAGTGGGGACTAGCGGGAGTGAGCAGTTCTTC,CASSLVGTSGSEQFF
TRBD1,TRBJ2-3,NA,TRBV19,TGTGCCAGTAGTATACGGACACCGGGACAGGGGCCAGATACGCAGTATTTT,CASSIRTPGQGPDTQYF
NA,TRBJ2-1,NA,TRBV5-1,TGCGCCAGCAGCTTGGGCGGTTCTTACAATGAGCAGTTCTTC,CASSLGGSYNEQFF
TRBD1,TRBJ1-4,many,TRBV7-6,TGTGCCAGCAGCTCGGGACAGGGAGGCGAAAAACTGTTTTTT,CASSSGQGGEKLFF
NA,TRBJ2-7,NA,TRBV7-9,TGTGCCAGCAGCCAACAGGGCTACGAGCAGTACTTC,CASSQQGYEQYF
TRBD1,TRBJ1-2,NA,TRBV5-8,TGTGCCAGCAGCCACCCGAAAACGGGTCTGGACAGGGGGTATTGGTATGGCTACACCTTC,CASSHPKTGLDRGYWYGYTF
NA,TRBJ2-7,few,TRBV7-9,TGTGCCAGCAGCTTAGCGGGCGGGGTGTATAAGGAGCAGTACTTC,CASSLAGGVYKEQYF
NA,TRBJ2-7,few,TRBV7-9,TGTGCCAGCAGCCTGGGCGGAGGCTCCTACGAGCAGTACTTC,CASSLGGGSYEQYF
TRBD1,TRBJ1-4,few,TRBV5-1,TGCGCCAGCAGCCGGCTACAGGGGGAAGAACTGTTTTTT,CASSRLQGEELFF
TRBD1,TRBJ1-4,NA,TRBV15,TGTGCCACCAGCAGCTTGTCAGGAGGGGGCGGTGAAAAACTGTTTTTT,CATSSLSGGGGEKLFF